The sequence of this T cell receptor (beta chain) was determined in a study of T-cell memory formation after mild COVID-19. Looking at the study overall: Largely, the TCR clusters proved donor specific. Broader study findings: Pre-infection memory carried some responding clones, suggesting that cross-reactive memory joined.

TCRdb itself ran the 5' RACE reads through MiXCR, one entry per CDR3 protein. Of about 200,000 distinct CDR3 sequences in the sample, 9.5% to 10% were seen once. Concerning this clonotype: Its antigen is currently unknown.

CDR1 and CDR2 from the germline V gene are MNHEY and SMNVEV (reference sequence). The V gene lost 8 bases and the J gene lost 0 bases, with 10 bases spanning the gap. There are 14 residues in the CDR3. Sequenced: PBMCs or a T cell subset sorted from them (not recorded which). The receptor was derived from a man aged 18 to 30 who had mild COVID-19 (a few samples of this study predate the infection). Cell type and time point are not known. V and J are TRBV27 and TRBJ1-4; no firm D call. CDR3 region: CASSRLSTNEKLFF. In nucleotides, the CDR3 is TGTGCCAGCTCCCGTTTGTCAACTAATGAAAAACTGTTTTTT.